A selection of T cell receptor beta chains follows, all from one sample in a study of response to subunit inactivated influenza vaccine. TCRdb re-derived calls from the RT-PCR reads in MiXCR, one entry per CDR3 protein. The data hold a few hundred thousand distinct CDR3 sequences, with 11% to 15% observed a single time. The sequences come from PBMCs from blood, collected 12 days after vaccination. Every receptor here comes from a man aged 50 to 59 who received an inactivated influenza vaccine. CDR3s include the opening cysteine and the closing phenylalanine or tryptophan. D genes are given only for firm matches. Expanded clones get a size class; other rows say once, few or many, or leave the size out.

size	J	V	D	DNA	CDR3
-	TRBJ2-1	TRBV29-1	-	TGCAGCGTTACATTAGGCGTGGATGAGCAGTTCTTC	CSVTLGVDEQFF
many	TRBJ1-4	TRBV5-1	TRBD1	TGCGCCAGCAGCTATCACGGGACAGGGGAAGAAAAACTGTTTTTT	CASSYHGTGEEKLFF
few	TRBJ2-2	TRBV6-1	TRBD2	TGTGCCAGCAGTGAGAACACGGGGGGGCACTTTGGCACCGGGGAGCTGTTTTTT	CASSENTGGHFGTGELFF
-	TRBJ2-3	TRBV12-3/TRBV12-4	-	TGTGCCAGCAAGGGGGGGGTTTTGGGCACAGATACGCAGTATTTT	CASKGGVLGTDTQYF
many	TRBJ2-1	TRBV11-2	TRBD2	TGTGCCAGCAGCCCCGGGACTAGTCAGTTCTTC	CASSPGTSQFF
-	TRBJ2-3	TRBV29-1	-	TGCAGCGTAGAGCTACCGGGGCGCACAGATACGCAGTATTTT	CSVELPGRTDTQYF
few	TRBJ1-2	TRBV5-1	-	TGCGCCAGCAGCTTAAGCGGAGAACTCTATGGCTACACCTTC	CASSLSGELYGYTF
-	TRBJ2-7	TRBV5-5	-	TGTGCCAGCAGCTTGTTAGATTCCCACGAGCAGTACTTC	CASSLLDSHEQYF
-	TRBJ2-7	TRBV12-3/TRBV12-4	-	TGTGCCAGCAGTCCAGCTATTCGGTACGAGCAGTACTTC	CASSPAIRYEQYF
few	TRBJ2-7	TRBV28	-	TGTGCCAGCAAGTCGCATAGCATATCCTACGAGCAGTACTTC	CASKSHSISYEQYF
few	TRBJ2-5	TRBV20-1	-	TGCAGTGCTAGAAACCGGGACAAAGTAGGGACCCAGTACTTC	CSARNRDKVGTQYF
-	TRBJ2-2	TRBV7-8	-	TGTGCCAGCAGCTTAGCGCTCGCGGGACTGAACACCGGGGAGCTGTTTTTT	CASSLALAGLNTGELFF
-	TRBJ1-2	TRBV7-2	TRBD1	TGTGCCAGCAGCTTACGGGGACAGGGGGCGCTCGGGTATGGCTACACCTTC	CASSLRGQGALGYGYTF
-	TRBJ2-3	TRBV15	-	TGTGCCACCAGCGGAGAATACTTGAATACGCAGTATTTT	CATSGEYLNTQYF
few	TRBJ2-1	TRBV7-8	TRBD1	TGTGCCAGCAGCCGAGGGACAGGGGGGAGCAATGAGCAGTTCTTC	CASSRGTGGSNEQFF
few	TRBJ2-2	TRBV7-2	-	TGTGCCAGCAGCGGGACATCGTGGACCGGGGAGCTGTTTTTT	CASSGTSWTGELFF
-	TRBJ2-5	TRBV7-4	-	TGTGCCAGCAGCTTAGAACGGTCTACACTTATCCAAGAGACCCAGTACTTC	CASSLERSTLIQETQYF
many	TRBJ2-7	TRBV29-1	-	TGCAGCGCCCGGACTGGGACCGGTAAGGGGGCCTACGAGCAGTACTTC	CSARTGTGKGAYEQYF
few	TRBJ2-1	TRBV2	-	TGTGCCAGCACTCAATTCGGGTCGAGCTCCTACAATGAGCAGTTCTTC	CASTQFGSSSYNEQFF
-	TRBJ2-6	TRBV5-1	TRBD1	TGCGCCAGCAGCTTGGCCGGCGGGACAGGCCCTTCTGGGGCCAACGTCCTGACTTTC	CASSLAGGTGPSGANVLTF
-	TRBJ2-2	TRBV9	-	TGTGCCAGCAGCGTGGGGAGGGGGCCTGGGGAGCTGTTTTTT	CASSVGRGPGELFF
-	TRBJ2-1	TRBV15	TRBD1	TGTGCCACCAGCAGAGAACAGGGGGGACCCTACAATGAGCAGTTCTTC	CATSREQGGPYNEQFF
-	TRBJ1-1	TRBV29-1	-	TGCAGCGTTGAAGATCCGTCTGAAGCTTTCTTT	CSVEDPSEAFF
-	TRBJ2-7	TRBV5-1	TRBD2	TGCGCCAGCAGGGAGACTAGCGGGAGCACCTACGAGCAGTACTTC	CASRETSGSTYEQYF
-	TRBJ2-1	TRBV20-1	-	TGCAGTGCTAGGCGAGGGGTCGGCGCCTACAATGAGCAGTTCTTC	CSARRGVGAYNEQFF
-	TRBJ2-1	TRBV13	-	TGTGCCAGCAGCCGAAGTCTTACATACAATGAGCAGTTCTTC	CASSRSLTYNEQFF
few	TRBJ2-1	TRBV7-9	-	TGTGCCAGCAGCCCAAGGGGGGATCCGGGCAATGAGCAGTTCTTC	CASSPRGDPGNEQFF
-	TRBJ1-3	TRBV13	TRBD1	TGTGCCAGCGGATCGACAGGGTCTTTAAACACCATATATTTT	CASGSTGSLNTIYF
few	TRBJ2-2	TRBV2	TRBD1	TGTGCCAGCAGTGGATCAGGACAGGGGCCCGGGGAGCTGTTTTTT	CASSGSGQGPGELFF
many	TRBJ2-7	TRBV7-2	-	TGCGCCAGCAGCCCTAGGACAGCGTACGAGCAGTACTTC	CASSPRTAYEQYF
few	TRBJ1-2	TRBV12-3/TRBV12-4	TRBD1	TGTGCCAGCAGTCTAACAGGGGGCGGTCTGCCTGGCTACACCTTC	CASSLTGGGLPGYTF
few	TRBJ2-7	TRBV4-3	-	TGCGCCAGCAGCCAGGCGTCCTTGTGGGACGAGCAGTACTTC	CASSQASLWDEQYF
-	TRBJ2-3	TRBV5-5	-	TGTGCCACAAGCTGGGGGGCGCCTAGCACAGATACGCAGTATTTT	CATSWGAPSTDTQYF
many	TRBJ1-1	TRBV20-1	-	TGCAGTGCTTGGTGGACGCGGAACACTGAAGCTTTCTTT	CSAWWTRNTEAFF
few	TRBJ2-3	TRBV7-2	-	TGTGCCAGCAGCTTTGGTCTCCCGAAAGATACGCAGTATTTT	CASSFGLPKDTQYF
-	TRBJ2-3	TRBV12-3/TRBV12-4	-	TGTGCCAGCAGTGGCGAGGCCGGCACAGATACGCAGTATTTT	CASSGEAGTDTQYF
many	TRBJ2-2	TRBV5-6	TRBD2	TGTGCCAGCAGCTTGACTAGCGGGGCAAACACCGGGGAGCTGTTTTTT	CASSLTSGANTGELFF
-	TRBJ2-7	TRBV20-1	-	TGCAGTGGGGGTCTCGGCTACGAGCAGTACTTC	CSGGLGYEQYF
many	TRBJ2-4	TRBV20-1	-	TGCAGTGCTGATCGATGGCCTAAAAACATTCAGTACTTC	CSADRWPKNIQYF
few	TRBJ1-1	TRBV18	TRBD1	TGTGCCAGCTCCCGTCAGGGGGGAGGGGGTGAAGCTTTCTTT	CASSRQGGGGEAFF
many	TRBJ1-1	TRBV11-2	TRBD1	TGTGCCAGCAGCTGGGACAGGGGATCGCGGAGCACTGAAGCTTTCTTT	CASSWDRGSRSTEAFF
-	TRBJ2-6	TRBV20-1	-	TGCAGTGCTACCGGAAGTGTTTACGGGGCCAACGTCCTGACTTTC	CSATGSVYGANVLTF
few	TRBJ2-1	TRBV6-2/TRBV6-3	TRBD2	TGTGCCAGCAGTTACCCCACGAGGGGGACTAGCGGGAGTATTAGCAACAATGAGCAGTTCTTC	CASSYPTRGTSGSISNNEQFF
-	TRBJ2-6	TRBV19	-	TGTGCCAGTAGGCAGGACAGCCTTCTCTCTGGGGCCAACGTCCTGACTTTC	CASRQDSLLSGANVLTF
-	TRBJ2-3	TRBV29-1	TRBD2	TGCAGCGTTGATGGTGGACTAGCGGGGGCGAGCACAGATACGCAGTATTTT	CSVDGGLAGASTDTQYF
few	TRBJ2-1	TRBV12-3/TRBV12-4	-	TGTGCCAGCAGTCCTCGGACGAATGAGCAGTTCTTC	CASSPRTNEQFF
few	TRBJ2-2	TRBV7-9	-	TGTGCCAGCGGCCCCAGGGGGAACACCGGGGAGCTGTTTTTT	CASGPRGNTGELFF
-	TRBJ1-1	TRBV28	-	TGTGCTGGGACGAGGGGCACTGAAGCTTTCTTT	CAGTRGTEAFF
few	TRBJ1-4	TRBV18	-	TGTGCCAGCTCCCAAAGGGGGGTAACGAGTGAAAAACTGTTTTTT	CASSQRGVTSEKLFF
few	TRBJ2-2	TRBV20-1	-	TGCAGTGCTAGGTCCGGGTTGAACACCGGGGAGCTGTTTTTT	CSARSGLNTGELFF
many	TRBJ2-7	TRBV6-2/TRBV6-3	TRBD1	TGTGCCAGCAGTTACCCCGTGGCAGGGGGCAGCTCCTACGAGCAGTACTTC	CASSYPVAGGSSYEQYF
-	TRBJ2-7	TRBV7-3	-	TGTGCCAGCAGCTCGGGATCATTGGACCCCGAGCAGTACTTC	CASSSGSLDPEQYF
-	TRBJ2-5	TRBV5-1	-	TGCGCCAGCAGCTTGGTTGTGGAAGAGACCCAGTACTTC	CASSLVVEETQYF